The 28 T cell receptor beta chains listed next were all sequenced from one sample in a study of identical twins. A single record per CDR3 protein comes from TCRdb applying MiXCR to the 5' RACE reads. The sample has roughly 1,500,000 distinct CDR3 sequences; 25% to 35% are singletons. Sequenced: cord blood. The receptors come from a newborn girl in good health.

This clonotype came up a few times. The gene calls are TRBV27 and TRBJ1-5, with D possibly being TRBD1 (5 bases). The CDR3 is 13 residues long. Trimming shortened V by 7 bases and J by 3 bases, and 10 bases separated the two germline ends. The germline V gene encodes CDR1 MNHEY and CDR2 SMNVEV (reference sequence). The CDR3 sequence: CASNPGFNQPQHF. The CDR3 DNA is TGTGCCAGCAATCCAGGGTTCAATCAGCCCCAGCATTTT.

This chain links TRBV5-1 with TRBJ2-2; 11 nucleotides agree with TRBD2. The CDR3 is 18 residues long. Looked up from germline, CDR1 is SGHRS and CDR2 is YFSETQ. The V and J ends lost 4 bases and 0 bases, in that order; junction bases with no gene match: 8. This CDR3 reads CASSLRLAGFANTGELFF. The CDR3 DNA sequence: TGCGCCAGCAGCCTACGACTAGCGGGGTTCGCGAACACCGGGGAGCTGTTTTTT.

In its sample, this clonotype was seen a few times. The rearrangement links TRBV5-5 to TRBJ2-3; TRBD1 might be the D (6 bases). The CDR3 is 15 residues long. V was pared by 3 bases and J by 3 bases, with 14 bases between. Germline V gives CDR1 SGHKS, CDR2 YYEKEE (reference sequence). CDR3 nucleotide sequence: TGTGCCAGCAGCTCCCCCGGCGGACAGACAGATACGCAGTATTTT. Translation gives CASSSPGGQTDTQYF. Supplemented by reference TRBV5-5 and TRBJ2-3, the full variable domain reads DAGVTQSPTHLIKTRGQQVTLRCSPISGHKSVSWYQQVLGQGPQFIFQYYEKEERGRGNFPDRFSARQFPNYSSELNVNALLLGDSALYLCASSSPGGQTDTQYFGPGTRLTVL.

In this sample, this clonotype turned up a few times. The chain links TRBV11-2 to TRBJ1-4, with D possibly matching TRBD1 (6 bases). V lost 5 bases, J lost 7 bases, and 17 bases lay in between. Germline-derived CDR1 and CDR2 are SGHAT and FQNNGV. The CDR3 runs to 15 residues. The CDR3 sequence is CASSAFQGTFEKLFF. In DNA form, the CDR3 reads TGTGCCAGCAGCGCCTTCCAGGGGACCTTTGAAAAACTGTTTTTT.

Comment on this clonotype: The junction departs from germline at one end; a sequencing error may be responsible. J is TRBJ1-6 and V is TRBV20-1, with D possibly matching TRBD1 (6 bases). CDR1 and CDR2 from the germline V gene are DFQATT and SNEGSKA (reference sequence). The CDR3 contains 14 residues. The CDR3 nucleotides are TGCCGTGCTAGAGGGGGACAAACTGGCTCACCCCTCCACTTT. This encodes CRARGGQTGSPLHF.

The genes are TRBV18 and TRBJ2-1; possibly TRBD2 for D (6 bases). Germline V lookup: CDR1 KGHSH, CDR2 LQKENI. The CDR3 has 14 amino acids. The germline V and J ends were trimmed by 2 bases and 13 bases, with 18 bases remaining between them. CDR3: CASSPGRTGETQFF. The CDR3 DNA sequence: TGTGCCAGCTCACCAGGCAGAACGGGGGAGACCCAGTTCTTC.

This clonotype came up many times. The gene calls are TRBV13 and TRBJ2-1; TRBD1 matches at 7 bases. The V gene's germline CDR1 is PRHDT and CDR2 FYEKMQ (reference sequence). V trimming: 10 bases; J trimming: 6 bases; junction bases outside the gene matches: 6. The CDR3 loop spans 12 amino acids. The CDR3 spells CANVRQGNEQFF. The CDR3 nucleotides are TGTGCCAATGTCAGACAGGGCAATGAGCAGTTCTTC.

The chain employs TRBV14 and TRBJ2-7, with unresolved D. The CDR3 has 15 residues. CDR1 is SGHDN and CDR2 is FVKESK in the germline V gene. The V gene lost 1 base and the J gene lost 1 base, with 11 bases spanning the gap. CDR3 nucleotides: TGTGCCAGCAGCCAAGTAAGCGATACTTCCTACGAGCAGTACTTC. It specifies CASSQVSDTSYEQYF.

CDR3 sequence: CSASSAVSYGYTF. DNA for the CDR3: TGCAGTGCCTCTTCCGCAGTCTCATATGGCTACACCTTC. The rearrangement links TRBV20-1 to TRBJ1-2; D is unresolved. V gave up 6 bases and J gave up 5 bases, with 16 bases separating them. The CDR3 contains 13 residues. From germline, CDR1 is DFQATT and CDR2 SNEGSKA (reference sequence).

The sample holds many counts of this clonotype. V usage is TRBV29-1 and J usage is TRBJ2-3; maybe TRBD2 (6 bases). In germline, CDR1 is SQVTM, CDR2 ANQGSEA. Trimming removed 4 bases at V and 3 bases at J, with 23 bases between. The CDR3 sequence is 17 residues long. CDR3 DNA: TGCAGCGTTGTTGGAGGGGTAGTCCCTTTCATTACAGATACGCAGTATTTT. Translation: CSVVGGVVPFITDTQYF.

The sample holds a few counts of this clonotype. The rearrangement uses TRBV2 and TRBJ2-3, with 7 bases identical to TRBD2. The CDR3 has 16 residues. J was trimmed by 1 base and V by 0 bases; bases with no gene match: 4. Germline V gives CDR1 SNHLY, CDR2 FYNNEI. The CDR3, as DNA: TGTGCCAGCAGTGAAGCCCGACTAGCTGGCACAGATACGCAGTATTTT. Residues: CASSEARLAGTDTQYF.

This clonotype was recorded many times. The gene calls are TRBV7-2 and TRBJ2-3, with 7 bases that match TRBD1. In germline, CDR1 is SGHTA, CDR2 FQGNSA. V lost 5 bases, J lost 3 bases, and 8 bases stayed unmatched. The CDR3 length is 15 residues. CDR3 sequence: CASSLGQARTDTQYF. CDR3 nucleotide sequence: TGTGCCAGCAGCCTAGGACAGGCCCGTACAGATACGCAGTATTTT. The full variable domain, rest sourced from reference TRBV7-2 and TRBJ2-3, is GAGVSQSPSNKVTEKGKDVELRCDPISGHTALYWYRQSLGQGLEFLIYFQGNSAPDKSGLPSDRFSAERTGGSVSTLTIQRTQQEDSAVYLCASSLGQARTDTQYFGPGTRLTVL.

In this sample, this clonotype turned up a few times. The J gene is TRBJ2-1, the V gene TRBV28; 7 bases map to TRBD2. Germline CDR1 is MDHEN and CDR2 is SYDVKM. CDR3 length: 14 amino acids. The V gene end was trimmed by 2 bases and the J gene end by 7 bases; junction bases not matched to a gene: 5. The CDR3 is CASSLSPSGNEQFF. In nucleotides, the CDR3 is TGTGCCAGCAGTTTAAGTCCTAGCGGTAATGAGCAGTTCTTC.

In regard to this clonotype: A read error may account for a junction end that differs from germline. The chain couples TRBV6-1 to TRBJ2-2, with D possibly called TRBD1 or TRBD2 (5 bases each). Germline V gives CDR1 MNHNS, CDR2 SASEGT. CDR3 size: 15 residues. The CDR3 sequence: CASGEVGVPTGELFF. CDR3 DNA: TGTGCCAGCGGTGAAGTGGGGGTCCCCACCGGGGAGCTGTTTTTT.

This clonotype was seen more than once but under ten times. The chain links TRBV7-9 to TRBJ1-6; tentatively, D is TRBD1 (5 bases). Trimming cost V 0 bases and J 4 bases, with 16 bases left between them. The CDR3 runs to 18 residues. Germline CDR1 reads SEHNR; CDR2 reads FQNEAQ (reference sequence). The CDR3 protein is CASSLAYPGRIYNSPLHF. The DNA of the CDR3 is TGTGCCAGCAGCTTAGCGTACCCGGGACGGATTTATAATTCACCCCTCCACTTT. Complete variable domain (other parts from reference TRBV7-9 and TRBJ1-6): DTGVSQNPRHKITKRGQNVTFRCDPISEHNRLYWYRQTLGQGPEFLTYFQNEAQLEKSRLLSDRFSAERPKGSFSTLEIQRTEQGDSAMYLCASSLAYPGRIYNSPLHFGNGTRLTVT.

Here the CDR3 DNA reads TGTGCCAGCTCACTAACCCCCAGGCAGGACAATGAGCAGTTCTTC. Translating it yields CASSLTPRQDNEQFF. The chain is built from TRBV18 and TRBJ2-1; D call uncertain. V was shortened by 4 bases and J by 5 bases, with 15 bases between the two germline ends. The CDR3 is 15 amino acids. CDR1 and CDR2 (germline): KGHSH, LQKENI.

The chain joins TRBV11-2 to TRBJ2-3; 10 bases agree with TRBD2. CDR1 SGHAT and CDR2 FQNNGV come from the germline V gene. CDR3 length equals 14 residues. V lost 6 bases to trimming and J lost 6 bases; unmatched junction nucleotides: 6. CDR3 bases: TGTGCCAGCAGAGCGGGGGGGCCGGTTGATACGCAGTATTTT. It codes for CASRAGGPVDTQYF. The entire variable domain, with the rest obtained from reference TRBV11-2 and TRBJ2-3, is as follows: EAGVAQSPRYKIIEKRQSVAFWCNPISGHATLYWYQQILGQGPKLLIQFQNNGVVDDSQLPKDRFSAERLKGVDSTLKIQPAKLEDSAVYLCASRAGGPVDTQYFGPGTRLTVL.

Notes on this clonotype: The germline gene is not matched at one end of the junction; a read error may be the cause. The chain couples TRBV5-1 to TRBJ1-2; D not resolved. CDR1 and CDR2 from the germline V gene are SGHRS and YFSETQ. This CDR3 spans 15 amino acids. CDR3 amino acids: CTSSSTEPPNYGYTF. CDR3 in DNA: TGCACCAGCAGCTCGACGGAACCTCCTAACTATGGCTACACCTTC.

This clonotype was detected once. The chain combines TRBV20-1 with TRBJ1-1, with 7 nucleotides matching TRBD1. The V gene end was trimmed by 6 bases and the J gene end by 8 bases; junction bases not matched to a gene: 6. Germline V gene sequence: CDR1 DFQATT, CDR2 SNEGSKA (reference sequence). CDR3 length: 11 residues. The CDR3: CSADRAPEAFF. CDR3 in DNA: TGCAGTGCCGACAGGGCACCCGAAGCTTTCTTT.

V and J are TRBV27 and TRBJ1-2; 10 nucleotides align to TRBD1. Germline CDR1 reads MNHEY; CDR2 reads SMNVEV (reference sequence). This CDR3 has 16 residues. The V gene end was trimmed by 3 bases and the J gene end by 7 bases; junction bases not matched to a gene: 11. The CDR3 DNA reads as TGTGCCAGCAGTTTTCGGGACTCGAGGACAGGGGGTGGCTACACCTTC. Residues: CASSFRDSRTGGGYTF.

V gene TRBV3-1 combines with J gene TRBJ1-1, with TRBD1 matching 9 bases. J was trimmed by 4 bases and V by 1 base; bases with no gene match: 4. CDR1 LGHDT and CDR2 YNNKEL come from the germline V gene (reference sequence). CDR3 length equals 15 residues. CDR3 sequence: CASSQGATGGTEAFF. In DNA form, the CDR3 reads TGTGCCAGCAGCCAAGGGGCGACAGGGGGCACTGAAGCTTTCTTT.

The rearrangement joins TRBV11-2 to TRBJ2-1; 9 bases are shared with TRBD1. Germline V gene sequence: CDR1 SGHAT, CDR2 FQNNGV. The CDR3 is 15 amino acids. V lost 0 bases to trimming and J lost 10 bases; unmatched junction nucleotides: 7. CDR3 nucleotides: TGTGCCAGCAGCTTAGACCCGGGACAGGGATCGGAGCAGTTCTTC. Translating gives CASSLDPGQGSEQFF.

As to this clonotype: One end of the junction fails to match germline, which may point to a read error. The J gene is TRBJ1-1, the V gene TRBV5-1; possibly TRBD1 for D (6 bases). This CDR3 has 12 residues. Germline assignment: CDR1 SGHRS and CDR2 YFSETQ. This chain's CDR3 is CASSRDNTEVFF. In DNA form, the CDR3 reads TGCGCCAGCAGCCGGGACAACACTGAAGTTTTCTTT. The full variable domain, completed using reference TRBV5-1 and TRBJ1-1, is KAGVTQTPRYLIKTRGQQVTLSCSPISGHRSVSWYQQTPGQGLQFLFEYFSETQRNKGNFPGRFSGRQFSNSRSEMNVSTLELGDSALYLCASSRDNTEVFFGQGTRLTVV.

V is TRBV5-1 and J is TRBJ2-3; the D gene is possibly TRBD1 (5 bases). The CDR3 covers 15 residues. Germline loops: CDR1 SGHRS, CDR2 YFSETQ. V gave up 0 bases and J gave up 4 bases, with 12 bases separating them. The CDR3 DNA sequence: TGCGCCAGCAGCTTGGCGGTGGGGCCACCAGATACGCAGTATTTT. Translated, it gives CASSLAVGPPDTQYF.

The table lists this clonotype with a few counts. The V and J genes are TRBV5-6 and TRBJ2-5, with a weak D call TRBD1 (5 bases). V gave up 1 base and J gave up 5 bases, with 12 bases separating them. The CDR3 extends over 14 amino acids. Per germline, CDR1 SGHDT and CDR2 YYEEEE. CDR3 sequence (DNA): TGTGCCAGCAGCTTGTTAGCAGGGCTGGAGACCCAGTACTTC. Translation gives CASSLLAGLETQYF.

The genes are TRBV20-1 and TRBJ1-1; D not certain. Germline loops: CDR1 DFQATT, CDR2 SNEGSKA (reference sequence). The CDR3 runs 13 residues. V gave up 3 bases and J gave up 6 bases, with 14 bases separating them. CDR3 sequence reads: CSASEVLGPEAFF. Here the CDR3 DNA reads TGCAGTGCTAGTGAGGTCTTAGGGCCTGAAGCTTTCTTT.

CDR3 region: CASSQDPGLKYNEQYF. DNA for the CDR3: TGCGCCAGCAGCCAAGATCCGGGACTTAAGTACAATGAGCAGTACTTC. V usage is TRBV4-1 and J usage is TRBJ2-5, with D perhaps matching TRBD2 (6 bases). Trimming stripped 0 bases from V and 11 bases from J, with 22 bases between. Germline V gene sequence: CDR1 MGHRA, CDR2 YSYEKL. The CDR3 extends over 16 amino acids.

V is TRBV10-3 and J is TRBJ2-1; D might be TRBD1 (6 bases). TRBJ2-7 explains the end of the DNA better; the J call may be wrong. This CDR3 has 16 residues. Germline loops: CDR1 ENHRY, CDR2 SYGVKD. In DNA, the CDR3 is TGTGCCATCAGCACCACAGGGAGAAATTCCTACAATGAGCAGTACTTC. This translates into CAISTTGRNSYNEQYF.